This record concerns one T cell receptor (beta chain) sequence. The entry originates in a study of blood T cells in healthy people across ages. A sample-barcoded 5' primer and a J-beta primer mix were used in a second PCR of roughly 7 to 11 cycles. Each cDNA molecule received a tag from a template-switch adaptor that had 12 random nucleotides. TCRdb analysed the 5' RACE reads with MiXCR anew, one entry per CDR3 protein. This sample has 380,000 or so distinct CDR3 sequences; roughly half occur once, and the top ten carry under 60%. CDR1 SGHRS and CDR2 YFSETQ come from the germline V gene. The CDR3 length is 15 residues.

The sequenced material came from blood. The rearrangement joins TRBV5-1 to TRBJ2-4; 8 bases line up with TRBD2. Near its end, the DNA agrees better with TRBJ2-7, so the J call may be wrong. This TCR derives from a man in his 60s in good health. The CDR3 bases are TGCGCCAGCAGCCCCGAGGGCGGGGGGCTAGACGAGCAGTACTTC. This encodes CASSPEGGGLDEQYF.